This T cell receptor (beta chain) is from a study of T cells after yellow fever vaccination. Study-level results: It was a weaker secondary response, yet one that peaked faster, at day 5 versus 15. The CD4 compartment and the CD8 compartment contained a small share of clonotypes in common. Sorted repertoires could include abundant contaminating clonotypes from bulk cells.

One entry per CDR3 protein, called by TCRdb with MiXCR from the 5' RACE reads. The data hold around 340,000 distinct CDR3 sequences, with under 15% observed a single time. This clonotype was observed a handful of times. Antigen: not known. CDR3 length equals 19 residues. V lost 1 base, J lost 0 bases, and 7 bases stayed unmatched. Germline CDR1 reads MGHDK; CDR2 reads SYGVNS. The sequences come from CD4+ T cells sorted from PBMCs, collected 15 days after the yellow fever booster vaccination. The chain joins TRBV25-1 to TRBJ1-5, with TRBD1 identical over 12 bases. The clonotype comes from a man between 18 and 35 years old who received the YFV17D yellow fever vaccine. CDR3 sequence (DNA): TGTGCCAGCAGTGAATCGGGGACAGGGGGCACATATAGCAATCAGCCCCAGCATTTT. As protein: CASSESGTGGTYSNQPQHF. Variable domain in full (rest from reference TRBV25-1 and TRBJ1-5): EADIYQTPRYLVIGTGKKITLECSQTMGHDKMYWYQQDPGMELHLIHYSYGVNSTEKGDLSSESTVSRIRTEHFPLTLESARPSHTSQYLCASSESGTGGTYSNQPQHFGDGTRLSIL.